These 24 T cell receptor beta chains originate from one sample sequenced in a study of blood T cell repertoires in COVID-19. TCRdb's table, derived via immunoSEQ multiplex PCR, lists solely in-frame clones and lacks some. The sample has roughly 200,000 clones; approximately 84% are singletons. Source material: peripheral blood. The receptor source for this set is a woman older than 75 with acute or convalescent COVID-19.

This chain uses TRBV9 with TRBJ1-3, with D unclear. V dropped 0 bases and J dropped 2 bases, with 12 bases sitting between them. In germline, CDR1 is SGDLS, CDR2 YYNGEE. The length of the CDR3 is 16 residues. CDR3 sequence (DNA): TGTGCCAGCAGCGTAGAGATCGCAGCGACTGGAAACACCATATATTTT. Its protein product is CASSVEIAATGNTIYF.

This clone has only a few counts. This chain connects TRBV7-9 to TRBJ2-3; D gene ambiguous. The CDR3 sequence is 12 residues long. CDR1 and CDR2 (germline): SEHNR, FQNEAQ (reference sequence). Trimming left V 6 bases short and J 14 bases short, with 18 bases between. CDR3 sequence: CASSSAAEFLYF. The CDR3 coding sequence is TGTGCCAGCAGTTCCGCGGCGGAATTTCTGTATTTT.

Here the CDR3 DNA reads TGCGCCAGCAGCCAAGAGGGGGGGACCGGGAATGAGCAGTTCTTC. It codes for CASSQEGGTGNEQFF. This chain uses TRBV4-3 with TRBJ2-1; 7 bases fit TRBD2. In germline, CDR1 is LGHNA, CDR2 YSLEER. V lost 0 bases to trimming and J lost 7 bases; unmatched junction nucleotides: 6. The CDR3 loop spans 15 amino acids.

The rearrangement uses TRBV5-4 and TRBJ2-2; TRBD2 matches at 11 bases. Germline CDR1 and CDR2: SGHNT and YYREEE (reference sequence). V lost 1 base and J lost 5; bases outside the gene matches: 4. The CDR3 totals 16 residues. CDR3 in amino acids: CASSLHLAGGTGELFF. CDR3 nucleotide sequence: TGTGCCAGCAGCTTGCACCTAGCGGGAGGAACCGGGGAGCTGTTTTTT.

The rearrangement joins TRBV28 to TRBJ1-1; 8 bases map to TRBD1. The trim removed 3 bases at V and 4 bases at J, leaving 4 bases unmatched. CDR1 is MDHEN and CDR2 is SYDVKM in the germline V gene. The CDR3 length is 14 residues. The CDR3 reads CASSLQGASTEAFF. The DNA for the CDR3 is TGTGCCAGCAGTTTGCAGGGGGCGAGCACTGAAGCTTTCTTT. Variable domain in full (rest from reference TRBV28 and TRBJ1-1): DVKVTQSSRYLVKRTGEKVFLECVQDMDHENMFWYRQDPGLGLRLIYFSYDVKMKEKGDIPEGYSVSREKKERFSLILESASTNQTSMYLCASSLQGASTEAFFGQGTRLTVV.

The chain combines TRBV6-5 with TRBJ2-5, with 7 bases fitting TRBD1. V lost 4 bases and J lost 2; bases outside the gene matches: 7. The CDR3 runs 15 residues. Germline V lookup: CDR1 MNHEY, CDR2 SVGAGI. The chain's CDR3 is CASSSGTALQETQYF. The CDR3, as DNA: TGTGCCAGCAGTTCCGGGACAGCACTACAAGAGACCCAGTACTTC.

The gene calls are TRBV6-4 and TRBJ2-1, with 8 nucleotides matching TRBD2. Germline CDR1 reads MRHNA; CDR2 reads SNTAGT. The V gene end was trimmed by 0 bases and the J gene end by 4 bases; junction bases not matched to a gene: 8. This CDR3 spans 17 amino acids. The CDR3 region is CASSDSGWASGYNEQFF. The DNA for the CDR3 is TGTGCCAGCAGTGACTCGGGGTGGGCTAGCGGGTACAATGAGCAGTTCTTC.

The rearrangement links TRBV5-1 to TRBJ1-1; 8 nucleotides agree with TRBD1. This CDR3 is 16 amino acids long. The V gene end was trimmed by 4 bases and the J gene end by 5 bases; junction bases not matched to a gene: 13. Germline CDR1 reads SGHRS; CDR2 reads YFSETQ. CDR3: CASSELSAGGDTEAFF. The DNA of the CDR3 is TGCGCCAGCAGCGAACTATCGGCAGGGGGCGATACTGAAGCTTTCTTT.

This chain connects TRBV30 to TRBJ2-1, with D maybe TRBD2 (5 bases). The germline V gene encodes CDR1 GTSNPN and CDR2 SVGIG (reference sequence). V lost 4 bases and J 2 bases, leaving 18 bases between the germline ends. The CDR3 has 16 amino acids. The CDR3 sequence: CAWNVFRAGAYNEQFF. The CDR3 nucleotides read TGTGCCTGGAATGTCTTTAGGGCCGGGGCCTACAATGAGCAGTTCTTC.

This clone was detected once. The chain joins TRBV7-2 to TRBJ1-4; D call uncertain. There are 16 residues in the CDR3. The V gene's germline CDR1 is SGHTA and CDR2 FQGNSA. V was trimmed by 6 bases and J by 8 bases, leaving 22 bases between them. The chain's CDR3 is CASSLTAAGISEKLFF. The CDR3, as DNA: TGTGCCAGCAGTCTTACAGCGGCAGGAATAAGCGAAAAACTGTTTTTT.

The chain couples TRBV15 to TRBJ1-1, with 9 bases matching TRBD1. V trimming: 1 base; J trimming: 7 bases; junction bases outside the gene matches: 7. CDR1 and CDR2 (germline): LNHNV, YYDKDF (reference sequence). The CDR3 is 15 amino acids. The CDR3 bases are TGTGCCACCAGCAGAGTGAACAGGGGGCGCAGTGAAGCTTTCTTT. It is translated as CATSRVNRGRSEAFF.

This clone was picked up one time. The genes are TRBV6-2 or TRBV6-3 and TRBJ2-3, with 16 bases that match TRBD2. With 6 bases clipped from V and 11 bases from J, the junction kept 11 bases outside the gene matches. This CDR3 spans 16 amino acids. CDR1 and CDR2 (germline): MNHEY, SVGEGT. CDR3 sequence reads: CASSRPGLAGGPLQYF. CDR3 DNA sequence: TGTGCCAGCAGCCGCCCGGGACTAGCGGGAGGGCCTTTGCAGTATTTT.

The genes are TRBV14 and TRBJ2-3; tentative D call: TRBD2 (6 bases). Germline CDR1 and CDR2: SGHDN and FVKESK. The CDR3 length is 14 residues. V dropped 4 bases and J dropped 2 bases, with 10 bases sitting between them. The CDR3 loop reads CASSPLAHTDTQYF. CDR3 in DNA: TGTGCCAGCAGCCCTCTAGCGCACACAGATACGCAGTATTTT.

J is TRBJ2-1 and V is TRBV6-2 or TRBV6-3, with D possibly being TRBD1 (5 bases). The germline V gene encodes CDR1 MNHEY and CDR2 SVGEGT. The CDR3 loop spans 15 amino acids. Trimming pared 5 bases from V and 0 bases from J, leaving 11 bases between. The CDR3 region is CASSPDSPSYNEQFF. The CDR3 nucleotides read TGTGCCAGCAGTCCCGACAGCCCCTCCTACAATGAGCAGTTCTTC.

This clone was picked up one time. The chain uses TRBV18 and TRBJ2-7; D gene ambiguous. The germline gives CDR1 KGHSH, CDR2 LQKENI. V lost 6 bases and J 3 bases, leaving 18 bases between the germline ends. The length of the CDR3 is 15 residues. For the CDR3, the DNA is TGTGCCAGCTCTCATCCGGGTCCCACGGACTACGAGCAGTACTTC. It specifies CASSHPGPTDYEQYF.

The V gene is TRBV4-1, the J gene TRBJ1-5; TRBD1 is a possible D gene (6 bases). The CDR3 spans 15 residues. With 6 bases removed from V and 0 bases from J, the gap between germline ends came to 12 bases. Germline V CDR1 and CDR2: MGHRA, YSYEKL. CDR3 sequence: CASSPGGLSNQPQHF. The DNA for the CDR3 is TGCGCCAGCAGTCCGGGGGGGCTTAGCAATCAGCCCCAGCATTTT.

CDR3 loop: CASSPRQGGYEQYF. The CDR3, as DNA: TGTGCCAGCAGCCCTCGACAGGGGGGCTACGAGCAGTACTTC. This chain connects TRBV7-2 to TRBJ2-7, with TRBD1 identical over 9 bases. CDR3 length equals 14 residues. J gave up 3 bases and V 5 bases, and 5 bases lay outside the gene matches. The V gene's germline CDR1 is SGHTA and CDR2 FQGNSA. The whole variable domain, remainder taken from reference TRBV7-2 and TRBJ2-7, is GAGVSQSPSNKVTEKGKDVELRCDPISGHTALYWYRQSLGQGLEFLIYFQGNSAPDKSGLPSDRFSAERTGGSVSTLTIQRTQQEDSAVYLCASSPRQGGYEQYFGPGTRLTVT.

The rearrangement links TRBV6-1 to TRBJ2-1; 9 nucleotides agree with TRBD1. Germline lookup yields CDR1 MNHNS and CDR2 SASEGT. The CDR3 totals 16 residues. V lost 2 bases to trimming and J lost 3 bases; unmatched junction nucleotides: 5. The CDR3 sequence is CASSEYTGGDYNEQFF. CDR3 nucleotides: TGTGCCAGCAGTGAATATACAGGGGGCGACTACAATGAGCAGTTCTTC.

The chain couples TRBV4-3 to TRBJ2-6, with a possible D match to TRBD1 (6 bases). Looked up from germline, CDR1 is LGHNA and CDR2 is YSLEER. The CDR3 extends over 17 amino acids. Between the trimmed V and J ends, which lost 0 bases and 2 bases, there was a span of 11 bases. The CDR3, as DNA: TGCGCCAGCAGCCAAGATCGAACAGGGACTGGGGCCAACGTCCTGACTTTC. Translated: CASSQDRTGTGANVLTF.

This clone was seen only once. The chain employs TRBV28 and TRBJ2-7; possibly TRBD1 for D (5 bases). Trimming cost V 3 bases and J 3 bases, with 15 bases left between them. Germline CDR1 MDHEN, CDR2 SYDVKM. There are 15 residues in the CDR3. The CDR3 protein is CASSFQTGLNYEQYF. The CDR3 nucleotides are TGTGCCAGCAGTTTCCAAACAGGTCTTAACTACGAGCAGTACTTC.

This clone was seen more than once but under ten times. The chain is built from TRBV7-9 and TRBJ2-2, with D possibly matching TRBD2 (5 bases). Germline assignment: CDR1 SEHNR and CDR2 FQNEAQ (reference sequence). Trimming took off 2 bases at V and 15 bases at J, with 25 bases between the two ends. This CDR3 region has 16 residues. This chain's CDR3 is CASSLSRPERFPRMFF. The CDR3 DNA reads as TGTGCCAGCAGCTTATCGAGGCCTGAGCGGTTCCCGAGGATGTTTTTT.

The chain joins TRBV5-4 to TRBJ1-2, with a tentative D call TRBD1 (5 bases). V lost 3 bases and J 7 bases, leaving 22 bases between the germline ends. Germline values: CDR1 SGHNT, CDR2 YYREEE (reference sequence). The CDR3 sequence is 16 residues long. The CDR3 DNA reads TGTGCCAGCAGCTCCATTGGGAGGGGTAATGGAGTTGGCTACACCTTC. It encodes CASSSIGRGNGVGYTF.

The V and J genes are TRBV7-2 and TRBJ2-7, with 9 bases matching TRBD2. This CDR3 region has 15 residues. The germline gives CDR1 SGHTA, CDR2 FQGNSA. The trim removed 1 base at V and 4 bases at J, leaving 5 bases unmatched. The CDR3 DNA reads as TGTGCCAGCAGCTTAGGGAGCGGGAGGTTATACGAGCAGTACTTC. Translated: CASSLGSGRLYEQYF.

In DNA, the CDR3 is TGTGCCAGCAATGAGGGCCGGGGTTCACCCCTCCACTTT. This sequence encodes CASNEGRGSPLHF. This chain links TRBV12-3 or TRBV12-4 with TRBJ1-6; no firm D call. The V gene lost 7 bases and the J gene lost 9 bases, with 13 bases spanning the gap. The CDR3 consists of 13 residues.